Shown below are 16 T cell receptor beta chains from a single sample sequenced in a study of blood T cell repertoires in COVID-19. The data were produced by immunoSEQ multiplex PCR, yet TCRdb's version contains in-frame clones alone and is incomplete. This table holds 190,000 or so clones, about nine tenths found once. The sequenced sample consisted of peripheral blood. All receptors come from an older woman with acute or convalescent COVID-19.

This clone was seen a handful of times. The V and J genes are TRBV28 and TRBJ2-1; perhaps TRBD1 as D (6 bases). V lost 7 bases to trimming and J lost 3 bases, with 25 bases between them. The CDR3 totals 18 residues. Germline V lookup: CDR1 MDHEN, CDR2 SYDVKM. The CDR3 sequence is CASTQTTHRVWGYNEQFF. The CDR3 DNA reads TGTGCCAGCACCCAAACCACCCACAGGGTCTGGGGCTACAATGAGCAGTTCTTC.

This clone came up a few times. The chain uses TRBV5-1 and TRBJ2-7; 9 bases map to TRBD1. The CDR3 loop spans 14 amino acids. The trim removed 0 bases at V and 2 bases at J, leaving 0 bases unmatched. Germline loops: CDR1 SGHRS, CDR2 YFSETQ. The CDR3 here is CASSLGQGAYEQYF. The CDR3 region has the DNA TGCGCCAGCAGCTTGGGACAGGGGGCCTACGAGCAGTACTTC.

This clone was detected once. CDR3 in DNA: TGCGCCAGCAGCTTGGCACCGGGGGGGCTGAACACCGGGGAGCTGTTTTTT. The encoded protein is CASSLAPGGLNTGELFF. This chain joins TRBV5-1 and TRBJ2-2, with TRBD2 identical over 8 bases. The J segment lost 1 base and the V segment lost 0 bases, leaving 5 bases of the junction unmatched. This CDR3 is built from 17 residues. Germline CDR1 reads SGHRS; CDR2 reads YFSETQ.

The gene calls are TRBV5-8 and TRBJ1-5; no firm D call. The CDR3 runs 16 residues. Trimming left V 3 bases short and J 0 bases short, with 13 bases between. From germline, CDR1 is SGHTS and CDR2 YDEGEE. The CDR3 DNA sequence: TGTGCCAGCAGCTCCTTAACAGTTTATAGCAATCAGCCCCAGCATTTT. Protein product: CASSSLTVYSNQPQHF.

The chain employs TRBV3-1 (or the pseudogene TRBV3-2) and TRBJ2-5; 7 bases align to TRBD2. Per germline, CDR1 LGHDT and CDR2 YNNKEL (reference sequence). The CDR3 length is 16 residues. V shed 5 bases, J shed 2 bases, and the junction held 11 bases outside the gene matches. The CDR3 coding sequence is TGTGCCAGCAGCTCCTTCCCGGGGGGAATTCAAGAGACCCAGTACTTC. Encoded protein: CASSSFPGGIQETQYF.

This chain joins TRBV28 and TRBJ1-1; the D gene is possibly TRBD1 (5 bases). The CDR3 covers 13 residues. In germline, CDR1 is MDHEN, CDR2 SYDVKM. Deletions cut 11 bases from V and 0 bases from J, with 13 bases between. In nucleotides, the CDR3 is TGTGCCGCTAAGGGGAAGCTGAACACTGAAGCTTTCTTT. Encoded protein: CAAKGKLNTEAFF.

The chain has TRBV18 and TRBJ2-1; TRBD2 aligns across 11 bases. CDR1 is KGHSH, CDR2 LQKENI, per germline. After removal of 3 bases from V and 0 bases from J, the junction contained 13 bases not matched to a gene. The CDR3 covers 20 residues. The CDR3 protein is CASSPLPGTSGASSYNEQFF. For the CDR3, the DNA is TGTGCCAGCTCACCCCTTCCCGGGACTAGCGGTGCTAGCTCCTACAATGAGCAGTTCTTC.

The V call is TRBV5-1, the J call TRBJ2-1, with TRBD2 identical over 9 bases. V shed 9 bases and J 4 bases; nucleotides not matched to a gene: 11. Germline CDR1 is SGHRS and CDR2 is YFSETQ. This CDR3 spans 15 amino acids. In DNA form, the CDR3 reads TGCGCCACTAAGCGGGGGGAGGGATTATACAATGAGCAGTTCTTC. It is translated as CATKRGEGLYNEQFF.

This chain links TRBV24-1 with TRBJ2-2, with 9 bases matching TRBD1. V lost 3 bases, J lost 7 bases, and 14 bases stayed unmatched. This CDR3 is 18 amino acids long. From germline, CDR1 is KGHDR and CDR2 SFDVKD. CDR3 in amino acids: CATSDINPGQGEHGELFF. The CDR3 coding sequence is TGTGCCACCAGTGATATTAATCCGGGACAGGGCGAGCACGGGGAGCTGTTTTTT.

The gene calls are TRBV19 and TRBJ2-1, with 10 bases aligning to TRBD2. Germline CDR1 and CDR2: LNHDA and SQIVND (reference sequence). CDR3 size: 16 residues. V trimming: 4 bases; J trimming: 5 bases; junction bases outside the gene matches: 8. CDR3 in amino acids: CASSRSSGSWNNEQFF. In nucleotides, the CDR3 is TGTGCCAGTAGTAGGTCTAGCGGGAGTTGGAACAATGAGCAGTTCTTC.

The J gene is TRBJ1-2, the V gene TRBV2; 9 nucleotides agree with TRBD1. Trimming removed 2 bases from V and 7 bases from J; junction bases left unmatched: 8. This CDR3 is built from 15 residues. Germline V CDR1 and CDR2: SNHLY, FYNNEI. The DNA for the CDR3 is TGTGCCAGCAGTGAAATGGGACAGGGAATGTTTGGCTACACCTTC. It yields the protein CASSEMGQGMFGYTF.

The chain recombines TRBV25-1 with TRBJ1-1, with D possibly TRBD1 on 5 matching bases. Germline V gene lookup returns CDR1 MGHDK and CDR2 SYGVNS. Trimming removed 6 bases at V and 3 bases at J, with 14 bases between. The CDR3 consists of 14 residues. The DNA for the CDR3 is TGTGCCAGCAGCCGCCAGGGCTGGGACACTGAAGCTTTCTTT. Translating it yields CASSRQGWDTEAFF.

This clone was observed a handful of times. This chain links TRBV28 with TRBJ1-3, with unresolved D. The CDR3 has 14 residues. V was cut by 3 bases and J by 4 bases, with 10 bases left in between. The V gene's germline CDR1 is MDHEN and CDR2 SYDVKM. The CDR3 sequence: CASSFPGGGNTIYF. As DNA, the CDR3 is TGTGCCAGCAGTTTCCCGGGTGGGGGAAACACCATATATTTT.

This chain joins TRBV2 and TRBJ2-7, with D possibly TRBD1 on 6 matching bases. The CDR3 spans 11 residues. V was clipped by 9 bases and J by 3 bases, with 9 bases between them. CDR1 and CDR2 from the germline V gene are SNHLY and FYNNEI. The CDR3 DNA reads TGTGCCAGTGAGACAGGCTACGAGCAGTACTTC. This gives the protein CASETGYEQYF.

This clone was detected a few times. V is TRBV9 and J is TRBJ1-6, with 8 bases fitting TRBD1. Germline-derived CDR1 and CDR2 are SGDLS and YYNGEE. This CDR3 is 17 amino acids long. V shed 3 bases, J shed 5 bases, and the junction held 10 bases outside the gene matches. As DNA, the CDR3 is TGTGCCAGCAGCGGGTTGAGGACAGGGAGAGATAATTCACCCCTCCACTTT. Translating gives CASSGLRTGRDNSPLHF.

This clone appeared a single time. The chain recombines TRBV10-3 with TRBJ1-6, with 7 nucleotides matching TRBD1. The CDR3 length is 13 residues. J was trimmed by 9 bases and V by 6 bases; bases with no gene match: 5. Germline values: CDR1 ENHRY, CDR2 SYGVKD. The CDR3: CAIRDRAGSPLHF. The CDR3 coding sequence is TGTGCCATCAGAGACAGGGCCGGTTCACCCCTCCACTTT.